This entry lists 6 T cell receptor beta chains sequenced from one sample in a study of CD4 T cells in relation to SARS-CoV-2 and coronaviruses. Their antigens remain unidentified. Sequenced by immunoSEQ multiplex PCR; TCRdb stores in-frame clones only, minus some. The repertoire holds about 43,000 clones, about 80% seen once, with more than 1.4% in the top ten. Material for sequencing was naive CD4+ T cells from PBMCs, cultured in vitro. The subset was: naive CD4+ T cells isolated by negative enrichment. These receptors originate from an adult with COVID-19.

CDR3 in DNA: TGCGCCAGCAGCTCACAGGGATTTGAGGAGACCCAGTACTTC. Translated: CASSSQGFEETQYF. The chain uses TRBV5-1 and TRBJ2-5; perhaps TRBD1 as D (6 bases). The CDR3 spans 14 residues. Trimming cost V 3 bases and J 5 bases, with 14 bases left between them. Germline-derived CDR1 and CDR2 are SGHRS and YFSETQ.

CDR3 nucleotides: TGTGCCAGCTCGCTTACCCTGACAGGTCTGAGCTCCTACAATGAGCAGTTCTTC. Its protein product is CASSLTLTGLSSYNEQFF. The chain combines TRBV18 with TRBJ2-1; D is possibly TRBD1 (6 bases). This CDR3 has 18 amino acids. The germline V gene encodes CDR1 KGHSH and CDR2 LQKENI. V was shortened by 6 bases and J by 0 bases, with 21 bases between the two germline ends.

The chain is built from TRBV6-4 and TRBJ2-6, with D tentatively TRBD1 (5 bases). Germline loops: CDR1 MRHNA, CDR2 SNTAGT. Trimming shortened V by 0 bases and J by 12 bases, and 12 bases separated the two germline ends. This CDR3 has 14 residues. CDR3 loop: CASSDSTDSSVLTF. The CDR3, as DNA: TGTGCCAGCAGTGACTCGACAGACTCTTCCGTCCTGACTTTC.

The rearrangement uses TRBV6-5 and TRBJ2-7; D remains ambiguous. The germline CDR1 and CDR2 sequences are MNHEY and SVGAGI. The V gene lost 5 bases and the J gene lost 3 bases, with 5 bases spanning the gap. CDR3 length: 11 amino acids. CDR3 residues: CASSRNYEQYF. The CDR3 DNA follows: TGTGCCAGCAGTCGCAACTACGAGCAGTACTTC.

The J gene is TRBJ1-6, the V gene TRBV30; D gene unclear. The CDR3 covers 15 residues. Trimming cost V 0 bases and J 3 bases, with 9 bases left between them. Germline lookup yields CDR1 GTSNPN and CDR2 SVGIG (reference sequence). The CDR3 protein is CAWSVGRIYNSPLHF. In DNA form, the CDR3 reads TGTGCCTGGAGTGTAGGACGAATCTATAATTCACCCCTCCACTTT.

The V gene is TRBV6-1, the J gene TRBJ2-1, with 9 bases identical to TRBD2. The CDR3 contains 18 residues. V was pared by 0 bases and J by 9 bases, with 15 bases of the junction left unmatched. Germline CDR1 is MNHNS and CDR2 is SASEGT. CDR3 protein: CASSEAYPSAGGPGEQFF. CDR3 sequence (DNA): TGTGCCAGCAGTGAAGCCTACCCTTCGGCGGGAGGGCCGGGTGAGCAGTTCTTC.